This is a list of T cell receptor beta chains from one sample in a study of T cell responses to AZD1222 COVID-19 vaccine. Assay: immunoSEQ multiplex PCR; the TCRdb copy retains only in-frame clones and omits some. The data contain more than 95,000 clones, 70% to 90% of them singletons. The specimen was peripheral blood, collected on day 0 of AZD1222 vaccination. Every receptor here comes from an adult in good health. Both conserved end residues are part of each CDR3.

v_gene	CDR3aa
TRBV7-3	CASSPGGSEQYF
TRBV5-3	CARSLGRMNTEAFF
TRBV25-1	CASSDPHGGWTEAFF
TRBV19	CASSWSNYGYTF
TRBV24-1	CATSDLKQGRTGELFF
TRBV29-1	CSVEGQGKYSYEQYF
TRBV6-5	CASTGGGLTDTQYF
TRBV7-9	CASSLEVGTNEAFF
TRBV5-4	CASSLALVSGGLSSYNEQFF
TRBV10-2	CASSDGGGPSTF
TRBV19	CASSPFQGYGYTF
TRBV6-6	CASSLPGTGRAYEQYF
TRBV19	CASSIVQGAQPQHF
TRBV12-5	CASGLSRNTEAFF
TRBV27	CASSITGTYYEQYF
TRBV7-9	CASTEIRRSYGYTF
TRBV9	CASSPSGGALWNEQFF